This T cell receptor beta chain was found in a study of blood T cell repertoires in COVID-19. Study as a whole: The analysed material was cDNA or gDNA that came from T cells, B-cell-depleted T cells, or PBMCs.

The data were produced by immunoSEQ multiplex PCR, yet TCRdb's version contains in-frame clones alone and is incomplete. The sample shows approximately 390,000 clones, 87% of them seen only once. Those who participated ranged in age from roughly 18 to 100 years and resided in about two dozen US areas. Participants' reported clinical history set cohort assignment. Cohort 3 recovered donors had two negative PCRs, clearance, or symptom resolution. This CDR3 comprises 15 residues. V dropped 0 bases and J dropped 3 bases, with 11 bases sitting between them. CDR1 SEHNR and CDR2 FQNEAQ come from the germline V gene (reference sequence).

V usage is TRBV7-9 and J usage is TRBJ1-1; perhaps TRBD1 as D (5 bases). The clonotype comes from a woman between 45 and 65 years old who had recovered from COVID-19. Sample: PBMCs or T cells enriched from blood (not recorded which). The CDR3 coding sequence is TGTGCCAGCAGCTTAGCCCCCGGGGGGTACACTGAAGCTTTCTTT. This translates into CASSLAPGGYTEAFF.